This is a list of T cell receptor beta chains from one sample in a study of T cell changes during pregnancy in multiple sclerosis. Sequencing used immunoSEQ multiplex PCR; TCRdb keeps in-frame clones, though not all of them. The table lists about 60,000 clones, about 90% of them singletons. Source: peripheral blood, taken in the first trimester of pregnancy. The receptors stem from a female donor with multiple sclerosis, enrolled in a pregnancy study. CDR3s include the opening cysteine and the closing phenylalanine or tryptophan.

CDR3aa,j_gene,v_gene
CASSPEGTSGRPSSYNEQFF,TRBJ2-1,TRBV2
CASSLATGYTF,TRBJ1-2,TRBV7-9
CASSITGGPQEFSPYDF,TRBJ1-2,TRBV7-9
CASSLVGSRATNEKLFF,TRBJ1-4,TRBV5-1
CASSLPRGTTETQYF,TRBJ2-5,TRBV5-6
CASSTSGVNTGELFF,TRBJ2-2,TRBV9
CASDRFYEQYF,TRBJ2-7,TRBV2
CASSARQASNEKLFF,TRBJ1-4,TRBV28
CASSQAGGLYEQYF,TRBJ2-7,TRBV4-2
CASSSDRGHSGEQYF,TRBJ2-7,TRBV6-5
CASSFFETGRNTIYF,TRBJ1-3,TRBV28
CSVRTSDSYEQYF,TRBJ2-7,TRBV29-1
CASSPGQGYEKLFF,TRBJ1-4,TRBV7-9
CATSGGQGSTDTQYF,TRBJ2-3,TRBV15
CASSLDRGLGHYTGELFF,TRBJ2-2,TRBV11-3
CASSPPEWRRPSYEQYF,TRBJ2-7,TRBV28
CASSITSGAFTDTQYF,TRBJ2-3,TRBV19
CASSLTSGGTDTQYF,TRBJ2-3,TRBV7-9
CASSPSGVTYEQYF,TRBJ2-7,TRBV7-2
CASNNNGLAAYEQYF,TRBJ2-7,TRBV9
CASSSGQGVDTQYF,TRBJ2-3,TRBV7-6
CASSPTSGRARNEQFF,TRBJ2-1,TRBV18
CAGWSSYNEQFF,TRBJ2-1,TRBV28
CASSGEGVEPYEQYF,TRBJ2-7,TRBV18
CASSLGGSGPGELFF,TRBJ2-2,TRBV5-4
CASSQVTAGIYNEQFF,TRBJ2-1,TRBV4-1
CASSVSQETQYF,TRBJ2-5,TRBV2
CASSHPDRVNTEAFF,TRBJ1-1,TRBV4-1
CASSIALDRTGNTIYF,TRBJ1-3,TRBV19
CASSVGQGSGGLRAQAFF,TRBJ1-1,TRBV9
CASSLAALAGYDTQYF,TRBJ2-3,TRBV5-1
CASSLVERNYGYTF,TRBJ1-2,TRBV5-6
CASKEGAFLGNTEAFF,TRBJ1-1,TRBV5-1
CASSPTGAGAFF,TRBJ1-1,TRBV7-2
CASSAPSGESSTQYF,TRBJ2-3,TRBV5-4
CASSYRGGTGNNEQFF,TRBJ2-1,TRBV2
CASRKTGGKTDTQYF,TRBJ2-3,TRBV27
CASSVRPGQGADIQYF,TRBJ2-4,TRBV6-1
CASGGALGGYGGYTF,TRBJ1-2,TRBV2
CASSLSTGANVLTF,TRBJ2-6,TRBV27
CASSLGGGRELFF,TRBJ2-2,TRBV7-2
CVSRDRAGDTQYF,TRBJ2-3,TRBV19
CASSSRGDRGFTEAFF,TRBJ1-1,TRBV7-9
CASSFGLAGTDTQYF,TRBJ2-3,TRBV7-3
CASSLPGTGTDTQYF,TRBJ2-3,TRBV27
CAWSISPGSYEQYF,TRBJ2-7,TRBV30
CASSLVNRHEQYF,TRBJ2-7,TRBV7-8
CASSILAGSYNEQFF,TRBJ2-1,TRBV14
CASSSGTPYGYTF,TRBJ1-2,TRBV7-9
CASSHEQGRHEQYF,TRBJ2-7,TRBV5-1
CASSPKTGGNTEAFF,TRBJ1-1,TRBV18
CASSQGDWYTGELFF,TRBJ2-2,TRBV4-1
CASSSPGLSYNEQFF,TRBJ2-1,TRBV27
CAWSGLTSGRQFF,TRBJ2-1,TRBV30
CAWSVPNLRSPLHF,TRBJ1-6,TRBV30
CASRISGTSYEQYF,TRBJ2-7,TRBV2
CASSPGLAGNNEQFF,TRBJ2-1,TRBV18
CSVDWGVGSYNEQFF,TRBJ2-1,TRBV29-1
CASSHSGTLEGEQFF,TRBJ2-1,TRBV4-3
CASSLSGTGFQETQYF,TRBJ2-5,TRBV28